These 16 T cell receptor beta chains were sequenced from one sample in a study of blood T cell repertoires in COVID-19. Profiled with immunoSEQ multiplex PCR; TCRdb holds only in-frame clones, not every one. Among fewer than 250,000 clones listed, about 83% were seen once. Sequencing input: PBMCs or T cells enriched from blood (not recorded which). Receptor source: a woman aged 50 to 60 who had recovered from COVID-19.

The chain has TRBV11-2 and TRBJ2-1; TRBD2 agrees at 15 bases. The CDR3 sequence is 17 residues long. The germline V gene has CDR1 SGHAT and CDR2 FQNNGV. The ends lost 3 bases at V and 9 bases at J; junction bases unmatched: 9. CDR3 region: CASSLWTSGGEIREQFF. As DNA, the CDR3 is TGTGCCAGCAGCTTGTGGACTAGCGGGGGGGAGATCCGTGAGCAGTTCTTC. The full variable domain, completed using reference TRBV11-2 and TRBJ2-1, is EAGVAQSPRYKIIEKRQSVAFWCNPISGHATLYWYQQILGQGPKLLIQFQNNGVVDDSQLPKDRFSAERLKGVDSTLKIQPAKLEDSAVYLCASSLWTSGGEIREQFFGPGTRLTVL.

Only one count was recorded for this clone. The chain carries TRBV15 and TRBJ2-5; 7 nucleotides match TRBD1. Trimming took 0 bases from V and 9 from J; bases not matched to a gene: 1. CDR3 length: 12 amino acids. Germline-derived CDR1 and CDR2 are LNHNV and YYDKDF (reference sequence). CDR3 region: CATSRDDRAQYF. CDR3 DNA sequence: TGTGCCACCAGCAGAGATGACAGGGCCCAGTACTTC.

This clone has just one count. The CDR3 region is CASSLGTLERGNSPLHF. CDR3 bases: TGCGCCAGCAGCTTGGGTACCTTGGAAAGGGGCAATTCACCCCTCCACTTT. V is TRBV5-1 and J is TRBJ1-6, with D maybe TRBD1 (5 bases). CDR1 and CDR2 (germline): SGHRS, YFSETQ. This CDR3 contains 17 residues. V was trimmed by 0 bases and J by 7 bases, leaving 17 bases between them.

The V gene is TRBV7-9, the J gene TRBJ1-2; the match to TRBD1 covers 9 bases. Germline CDR1 is SEHNR and CDR2 is FQNEAQ (reference sequence). The CDR3 is 15 amino acids. Trimming took 1 base from V and 6 from J; bases not matched to a gene: 6. CDR3 protein: CASSLDGQGLHGYTF. CDR3 DNA: TGTGCCAGCAGCTTAGACGGACAGGGGCTACATGGCTACACCTTC.

The rearrangement joins TRBV10-3 to TRBJ2-7; TRBD1 agrees at 7 bases. Trimming removed 6 bases from V and 2 bases from J; junction bases left unmatched: 7. The CDR3 has 14 residues. Germline CDR1 is ENHRY and CDR2 is SYGVKD. The CDR3 loop is CAISPGQNAYEQYF. The CDR3 bases are TGTGCCATCAGCCCGGGACAGAACGCCTACGAGCAGTACTTC.

The chain has TRBV10-1 and TRBJ2-1; TRBD2 might be the D (5 bases). The CDR3 runs 15 residues. Trimming shortened V by 3 bases and J by 6 bases, and 15 bases separated the two germline ends. Germline V gives CDR1 WNHNN, CDR2 SYGVQD (reference sequence). The CDR3 DNA reads TGCGCCAGCAGTGACCCGGGGAAATCGGGCAATGAGCAGTTCTTC. Translation gives CASSDPGKSGNEQFF.

In its sample, this clone was seen a few times. This chain joins TRBV28 and TRBJ1-2; 8 positions match TRBD1. The CDR3 runs to 13 residues. V lost 9 bases, J lost 4 bases, and 7 bases stayed unmatched. The germline CDR1 and CDR2 sequences are MDHEN and SYDVKM. This CDR3 is CASFTGGTYGYTF. As DNA, the CDR3 is TGTGCCAGTTTTACAGGGGGGACCTATGGCTACACCTTC.

The chain has TRBV14 and TRBJ1-3, with D perhaps TRBD1 (6 bases). With 3 bases removed from V and 3 bases from J, the gap between germline ends came to 9 bases. The CDR3 has 14 amino acids. The V gene's germline CDR1 is SGHDN and CDR2 FVKESK. The CDR3: CASSQATGGNTIYF. CDR3 DNA sequence: TGTGCCAGCAGCCAGGCGACAGGTGGAAACACCATATATTTT.

This clone was observed a handful of times. The J gene is TRBJ2-1, the V gene TRBV5-6, with a possible D match to TRBD2 (5 bases). This CDR3 contains 15 residues. V was trimmed by 2 bases and J by 0 bases, leaving 9 bases between them. Per the germline V gene, CDR1 is SGHDT and CDR2 is YYEEEE. The CDR3 loop is CASSFGEYSYNEQFF. DNA of the CDR3: TGTGCCAGCAGCTTTGGGGAGTACTCCTACAATGAGCAGTTCTTC.

J is TRBJ2-3 and V is TRBV4-3; 8 bases are a match to TRBD2. There are 17 residues in the CDR3. Trimming removed 0 bases from V and 1 base from J; junction bases left unmatched: 6. Germline loops: CDR1 LGHNA, CDR2 YSLEER. DNA of the CDR3: TGCGCCAGCAGCCAAGAAGGATTTAGCGGGGGCACAGATACGCAGTATTTT. This codes for CASSQEGFSGGTDTQYF.

This chain links TRBV7-2 with TRBJ2-7, with a possible D match to TRBD1 (6 bases). V dropped 1 base and J dropped 0 bases, with 10 bases sitting between them. Germline-derived CDR1 and CDR2 are SGHTA and FQGNSA. The CDR3 extends over 15 amino acids. The CDR3 sequence is CASSLDPTGSYEQYF. The CDR3 DNA follows: TGTGCCAGCAGCTTAGATCCGACAGGCTCCTACGAGCAGTACTTC.

V usage is TRBV2 and J usage is TRBJ2-7, with TRBD2 as a possible D gene (6 bases). Trimming took 11 bases from V and 9 from J, leaving 20 bases between them. The CDR3 consists of 12 residues. The germline CDR1 and CDR2 sequences are SNHLY and FYNNEI. The CDR3 spells CACGTLKKGQYF. The CDR3 DNA reads as TGTGCCTGCGGGACTCTAAAAAAGGGGCAGTACTTC.

J is TRBJ2-5 and V is TRBV7-2, with 16 bases matching TRBD2. The trim removed 5 bases at V and 5 bases at J, leaving 5 bases unmatched. The CDR3 length is 16 residues. Per the germline V gene, CDR1 is SGHTA and CDR2 is FQGNSA. The CDR3 DNA reads TGTGCCAGCAGCCCGGGACTAGCGGGGGGGCGGGAGACCCAGTACTTC. Protein sequence: CASSPGLAGGRETQYF.

The chain recombines TRBV7-3 with TRBJ2-5; TRBD1 matches 8 bases. Trimming cost V 2 bases and J 2 bases; bases outside gene matches: 1. CDR3 length: 14 residues. CDR1 is SGHTA and CDR2 is FQGTGA in the germline V gene. The CDR3: CASSLQGAQETQYF. In nucleotides, the CDR3 is TGTGCCAGCAGCTTACAGGGGGCTCAAGAGACCCAGTACTTC.

The V gene is TRBV24-1, the J gene TRBJ2-2; TRBD1 matches 12 bases. Trimming cost V 9 bases and J 4 bases; bases outside gene matches: 2. CDR3 length: 14 amino acids. CDR1 and CDR2 from the germline V gene are KGHDR and SFDVKD. The chain's CDR3 is CATRGQGATGELFF. The CDR3 region has the DNA TGTGCCACCCGGGGACAGGGGGCCACCGGGGAGCTGTTTTTT.

DNA of the CDR3: TGTGCCAGCAGCCCATTGAGGGGGAATCAGCCCCAGCATTTT. Protein: CASSPLRGNQPQHF. The chain combines TRBV7-9 with TRBJ1-5, with D possibly matching TRBD1 (6 bases). The CDR3 loop spans 14 amino acids. Germline V gene data show CDR1 as SEHNR and CDR2 as FQNEAQ (reference sequence). Trimming took 5 bases from V and 4 from J, leaving 12 bases between them. The full variable domain, rest sourced from reference TRBV7-9 and TRBJ1-5, is DTGVSQNPRHKITKRGQNVTFRCDPISEHNRLYWYRQTLGQGPEFLTYFQNEAQLEKSRLLSDRFSAERPKGSFSTLEIQRTEQGDSAMYLCASSPLRGNQPQHFGDGTRLSIL.